The present T cell receptor (beta chain) was sequenced within a study of CD8 T cells in ankylosing spondylitis. General study results and limits: In ankylosing spondylitis blood, a motif of roughly eight highly homologous TCR beta variants appeared characteristic. Earlier reports found some motif variants in synovial fluid and blood in reactive arthritis. CD8+ by phenotype, disease-linked clones were relatively rare in peripheral blood.

A few counts support this clonotype. Its antigen is not known. Quantitative barcoded 5'-RACE was used to prepare TCR beta libraries. Using its own MiXCR run on the 5' RACE reads, TCRdb lists one record per CDR3 protein. The sample carries fewer than 650,000 distinct CDR3 sequences, about 13% recorded once. There are 14 residues in the CDR3. Germline assignment: CDR1 SGDLS and CDR2 YYNGEE. Trimming took 4 bases from V and 4 from J; bases not matched to a gene: 7. Specimen: blood, either unsorted or a sorted T cell fraction (not recorded which). The chain combines TRBV9 with TRBJ1-2; 7 nucleotides align to TRBD1. This TCR was recovered from a male donor with ankylosing spondylitis. CDR3 coding DNA: TGTGCCAGCAGCACATCCGGGACAGCCTATGGCTACACCTTC. This sequence encodes CASSTSGTAYGYTF.